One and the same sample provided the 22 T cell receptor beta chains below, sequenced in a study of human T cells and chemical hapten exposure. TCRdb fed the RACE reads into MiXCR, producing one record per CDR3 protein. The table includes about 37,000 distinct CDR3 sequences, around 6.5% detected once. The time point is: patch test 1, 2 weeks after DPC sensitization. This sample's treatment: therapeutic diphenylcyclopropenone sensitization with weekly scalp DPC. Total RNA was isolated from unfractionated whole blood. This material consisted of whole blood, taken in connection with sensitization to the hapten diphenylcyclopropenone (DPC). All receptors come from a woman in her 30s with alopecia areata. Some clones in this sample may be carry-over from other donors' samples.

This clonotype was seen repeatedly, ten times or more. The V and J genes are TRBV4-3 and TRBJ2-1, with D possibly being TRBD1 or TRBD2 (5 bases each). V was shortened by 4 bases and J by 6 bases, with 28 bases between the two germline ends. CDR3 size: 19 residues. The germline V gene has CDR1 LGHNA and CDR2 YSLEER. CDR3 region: CASSRKGGVGQGGGNEQFF. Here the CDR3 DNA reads TGCGCCAGCAGCCGAAAAGGAGGAGTAGGGCAGGGTGGAGGCAATGAGCAGTTCTTC.

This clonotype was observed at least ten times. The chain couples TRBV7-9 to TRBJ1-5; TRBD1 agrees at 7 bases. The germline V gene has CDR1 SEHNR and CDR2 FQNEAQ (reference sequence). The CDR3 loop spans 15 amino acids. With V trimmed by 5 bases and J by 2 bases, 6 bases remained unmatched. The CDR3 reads CASSPGQERNQPQHF. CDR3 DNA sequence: TGTGCCAGCAGCCCCGGACAGGAGCGCAATCAGCCCCAGCATTTT.

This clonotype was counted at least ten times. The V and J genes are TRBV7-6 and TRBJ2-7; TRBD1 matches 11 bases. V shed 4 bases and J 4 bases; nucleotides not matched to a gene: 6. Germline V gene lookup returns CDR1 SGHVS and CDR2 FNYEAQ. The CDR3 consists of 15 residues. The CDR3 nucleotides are TGTGCCAGCAGCTCCGGGACAGGGGGTCGTTACGAGCAGTACTTC. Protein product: CASSSGTGGRYEQYF. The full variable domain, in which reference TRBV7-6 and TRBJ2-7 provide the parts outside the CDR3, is GAGVSQSPRYKVTKRGQDVALRCDPISGHVSLYWYRQALGQGPEFLTYFNYEAQQDKSGLPNDRFSAERPEGSISTLTIQRTEQRDSAMYRCASSSGTGGRYEQYFGPGTRLTVT.

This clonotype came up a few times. CDR3 region: CASSLGGRQNIQYF. In DNA, the CDR3 is TGTGCCAGCAGCTTAGGTGGGCGGCAAAACATTCAGTACTTC. The chain is built from TRBV7-2 and TRBJ2-4; unclear D gene. V was clipped by 1 base and J by 5 bases, with 9 bases between them. This CDR3 is built from 14 residues. In germline, CDR1 is SGHTA, CDR2 FQGNSA.

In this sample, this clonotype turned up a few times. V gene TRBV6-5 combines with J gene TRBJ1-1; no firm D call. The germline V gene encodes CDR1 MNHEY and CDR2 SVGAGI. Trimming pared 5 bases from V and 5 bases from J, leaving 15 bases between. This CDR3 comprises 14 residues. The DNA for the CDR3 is TGTGCCAGCAGTACGGCAGAATCATGGACTGAAGCTTTCTTT. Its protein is CASSTAESWTEAFF.

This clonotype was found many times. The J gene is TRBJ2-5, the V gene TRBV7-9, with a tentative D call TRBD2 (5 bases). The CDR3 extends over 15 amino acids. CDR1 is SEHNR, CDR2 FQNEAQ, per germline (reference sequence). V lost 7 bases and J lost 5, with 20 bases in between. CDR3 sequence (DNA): TGTGCCAGCACCCCCGGAGAGGGAGCAAAGGAGACCCAGTACTTC. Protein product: CASTPGEGAKETQYF.

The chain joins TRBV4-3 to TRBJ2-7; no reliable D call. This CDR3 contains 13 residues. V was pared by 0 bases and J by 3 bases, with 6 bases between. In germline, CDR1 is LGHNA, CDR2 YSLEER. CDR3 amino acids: CASSQDRGYEQYF. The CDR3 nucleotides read TGCGCCAGCAGCCAAGATCGCGGCTACGAGCAGTACTTC.

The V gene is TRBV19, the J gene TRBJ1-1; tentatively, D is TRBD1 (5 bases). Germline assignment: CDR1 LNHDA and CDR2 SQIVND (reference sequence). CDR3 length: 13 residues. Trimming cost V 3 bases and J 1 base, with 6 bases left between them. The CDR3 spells CASSMGGNTEAFF. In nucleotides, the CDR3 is TGTGCCAGTAGTATGGGGGGGAACACTGAAGCTTTCTTT.

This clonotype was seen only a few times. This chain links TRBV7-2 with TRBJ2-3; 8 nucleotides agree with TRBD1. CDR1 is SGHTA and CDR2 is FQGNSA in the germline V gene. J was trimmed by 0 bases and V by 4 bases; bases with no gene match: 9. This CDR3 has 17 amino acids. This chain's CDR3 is CASSSPTGVLSTDTQYF. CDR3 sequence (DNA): TGTGCCAGCAGCTCCCCGACAGGGGTGTTGAGCACAGATACGCAGTATTTT.

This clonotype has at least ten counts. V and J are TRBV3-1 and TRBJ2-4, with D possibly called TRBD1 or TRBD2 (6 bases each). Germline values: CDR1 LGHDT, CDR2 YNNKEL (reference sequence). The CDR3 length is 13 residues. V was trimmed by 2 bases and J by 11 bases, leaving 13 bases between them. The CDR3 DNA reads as TGTGCCAGCAGCCAACCAAGGGGGGACGTTCAGTACTTC. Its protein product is CASSQPRGDVQYF.

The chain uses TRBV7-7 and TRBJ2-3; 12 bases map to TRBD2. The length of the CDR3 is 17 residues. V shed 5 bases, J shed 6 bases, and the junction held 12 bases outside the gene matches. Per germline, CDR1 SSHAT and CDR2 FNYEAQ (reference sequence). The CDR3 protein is CASSSRGLAGITDTQYF. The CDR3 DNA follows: TGTGCCAGCAGCAGCCGGGGACTAGCGGGTATCACGGATACGCAGTATTTT. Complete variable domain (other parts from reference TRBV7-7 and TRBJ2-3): GAGVSQSPRYKVTKRGQDVTLRCDPISSHATLYWYQQALGQGPEFLTYFNYEAQPDKSGLPSDRFSAERPEGSISTLTIQRTEQRDSAMYRCASSSRGLAGITDTQYFGPGTRLTVL.

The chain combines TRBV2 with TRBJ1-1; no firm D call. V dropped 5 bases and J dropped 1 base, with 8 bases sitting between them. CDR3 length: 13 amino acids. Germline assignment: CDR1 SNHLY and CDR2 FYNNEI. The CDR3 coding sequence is TGTGCCAGCAGTAGGACGGAGAACACTGAAGCTTTCTTT. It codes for CASSRTENTEAFF.

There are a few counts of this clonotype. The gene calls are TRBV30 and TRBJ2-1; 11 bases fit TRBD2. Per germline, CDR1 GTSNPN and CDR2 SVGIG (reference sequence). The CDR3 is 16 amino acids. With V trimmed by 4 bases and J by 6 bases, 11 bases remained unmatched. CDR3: CAWTRSIAGGANEQFF. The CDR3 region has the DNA TGTGCCTGGACACGGTCCATAGCGGGGGGGGCCAATGAGCAGTTCTTC.

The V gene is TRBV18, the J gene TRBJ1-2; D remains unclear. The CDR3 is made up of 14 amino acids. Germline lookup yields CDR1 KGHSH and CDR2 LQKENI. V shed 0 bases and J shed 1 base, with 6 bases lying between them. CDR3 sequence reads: CASSPPEVNYGYTF. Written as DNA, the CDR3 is TGTGCCAGCTCACCACCGGAGGTTAACTATGGCTACACCTTC.

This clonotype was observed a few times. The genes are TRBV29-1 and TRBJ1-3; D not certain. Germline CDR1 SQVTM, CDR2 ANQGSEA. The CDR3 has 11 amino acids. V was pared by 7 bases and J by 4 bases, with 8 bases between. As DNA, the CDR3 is TGCAGCGCCGGATGGGGAAACACCATATATTTT. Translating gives CSAGWGNTIYF.

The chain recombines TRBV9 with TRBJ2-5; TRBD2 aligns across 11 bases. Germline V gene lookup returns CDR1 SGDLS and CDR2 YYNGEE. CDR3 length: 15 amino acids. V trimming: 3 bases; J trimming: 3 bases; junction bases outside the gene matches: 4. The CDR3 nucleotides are TGTGCCAGCAGCGAGCCGACTAGCGGGGAAGAGACCCAGTACTTC. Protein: CASSEPTSGEETQYF. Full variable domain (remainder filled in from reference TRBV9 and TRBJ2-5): DSGVTQTPKHLITATGQRVTLRCSPRSGDLSVYWYQQSLDQGLQFLIQYYNGEERAKGNILERFSAQQFPDLHSELNLSSLELGDSALYFCASSEPTSGEETQYFGPGTRLLVL.

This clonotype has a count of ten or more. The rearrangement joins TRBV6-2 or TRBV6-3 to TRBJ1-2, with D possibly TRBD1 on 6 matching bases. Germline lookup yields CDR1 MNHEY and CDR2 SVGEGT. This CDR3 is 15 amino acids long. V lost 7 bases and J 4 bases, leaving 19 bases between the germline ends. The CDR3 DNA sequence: TGTGCCAGCACCCAAACGGGGGGCGCGATCTATGGCTACACCTTC. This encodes CASTQTGGAIYGYTF.

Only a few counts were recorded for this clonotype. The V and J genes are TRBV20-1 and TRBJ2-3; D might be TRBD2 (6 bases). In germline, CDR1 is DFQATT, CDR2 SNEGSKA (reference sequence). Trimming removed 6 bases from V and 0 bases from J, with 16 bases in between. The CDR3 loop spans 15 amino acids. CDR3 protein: CSAPLGGVSTDTQYF. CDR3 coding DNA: TGCAGTGCCCCTCTCGGCGGGGTTAGCACAGATACGCAGTATTTT.

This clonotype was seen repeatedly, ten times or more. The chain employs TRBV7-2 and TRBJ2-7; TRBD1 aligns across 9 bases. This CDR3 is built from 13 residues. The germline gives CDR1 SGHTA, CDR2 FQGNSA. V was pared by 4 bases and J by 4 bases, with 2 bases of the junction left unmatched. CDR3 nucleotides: TGTGCCAGCAGCTCGGACAGGGGTTACGAGCAGTACTTC. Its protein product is CASSSDRGYEQYF.

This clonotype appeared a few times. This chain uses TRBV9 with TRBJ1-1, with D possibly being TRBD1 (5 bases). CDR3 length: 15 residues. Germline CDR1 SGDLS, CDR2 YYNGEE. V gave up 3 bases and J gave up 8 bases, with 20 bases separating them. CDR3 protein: CASSGPRRGRREAFF. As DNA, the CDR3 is TGTGCCAGCAGCGGCCCAAGAAGGGGCAGGAGAGAAGCTTTCTTT. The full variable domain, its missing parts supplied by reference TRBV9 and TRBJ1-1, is DSGVTQTPKHLITATGQRVTLRCSPRSGDLSVYWYQQSLDQGLQFLIQYYNGEERAKGNILERFSAQQFPDLHSELNLSSLELGDSALYFCASSGPRRGRREAFFGQGTRLTVV.

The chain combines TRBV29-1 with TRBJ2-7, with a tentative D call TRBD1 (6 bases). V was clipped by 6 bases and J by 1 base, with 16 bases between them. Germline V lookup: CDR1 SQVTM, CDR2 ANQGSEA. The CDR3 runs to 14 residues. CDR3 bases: TGCAGCGTCGGACCGCAGACAGGATCCTACGAGCAGTACTTC. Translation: CSVGPQTGSYEQYF.

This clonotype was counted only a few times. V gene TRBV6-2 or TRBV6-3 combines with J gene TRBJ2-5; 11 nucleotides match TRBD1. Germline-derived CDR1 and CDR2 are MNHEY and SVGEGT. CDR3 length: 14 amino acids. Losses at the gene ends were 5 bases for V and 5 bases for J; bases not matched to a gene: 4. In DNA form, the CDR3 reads TGTGCCAGCAGTGGGGGACAGGGGGGGGAGACCCAGTACTTC. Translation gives CASSGGQGGETQYF.